Detailed here is one T cell receptor beta chain. CDR3 length: 16 amino acids. The V gene's germline CDR1 is LNHDA and CDR2 SQIVND (reference sequence). V was pared by 9 bases and J by 2 bases, with 20 bases between. These data belong to a study of technical replicates of blood from a handful of donors. The method was immunoSEQ multiplex PCR; TCRdb's version includes in-frame clones alone and lacks a portion of them. The sample yields more than 70,000 clones, roughly 96% seen once. The sequence derives from a human donor in good health. V is TRBV19 and J is TRBJ2-1; tentatively, D is TRBD1 (5 bases). Source material: T cells isolated from PBMCs. The CDR3 coding sequence is TGTGCCAGCCTTCCAACAGGATCCCCCGCCTACAATGAGCAGTTCTTC. It encodes CASLPTGSPAYNEQFF.